These 23 T cell receptor beta chains were sequenced from one sample in a study of shared clonotypes between healthy human individuals. Measured with immunoSEQ multiplex PCR; TCRdb has only the in-frame clones, and not every one. The sample lists roughly 2,500,000 clones, 93% occurring once. The sample comprised naive CD4+ T cells from PBMCs. Subset in this sample: CD45RA+ positively selected. The receptors stem from a man aged 18 to 29 in good health. Some clones in this sample may be carry-over from other donors' samples.

The chain uses TRBV29-1 and TRBJ1-3; TRBD1 matches at 7 bases. The germline gives CDR1 SQVTM, CDR2 ANQGSEA. The CDR3 spans 14 residues. With V trimmed by 7 bases and J by 3 bases, 9 bases remained unmatched. CDR3 coding DNA: TGCAGCGCTTCAGGGGGGCCCTTTGGAAACACCATATATTTT. Its translation is CSASGGPFGNTIYF.

The chain's CDR3 is CASSSRTSGKETQYF. Here the CDR3 DNA reads TGTGCCAGTAGTTCACGGACTAGCGGGAAGGAGACCCAGTACTTC. The V call is TRBV19, the J call TRBJ2-5; 12 bases are shared with TRBD2. Per the germline V gene, CDR1 is LNHDA and CDR2 is SQIVND (reference sequence). Trimming at V came to 5 bases and at J to 5 bases, leaving 6 bases not matched to a gene. The CDR3 contains 15 residues.

V is TRBV4-2 and J is TRBJ1-2; 7 bases are a match to TRBD1. V was clipped by 2 bases and J by 7 bases; unmatched bases: 10. CDR1 and CDR2 (germline): LGHNA, YNFKEQ. The CDR3 has 15 residues. CDR3 amino acids: CASSQTRGGGRGYTF. The CDR3 nucleotides are TGTGCCAGCAGCCAAACTCGGGGAGGGGGCCGTGGCTACACCTTC.

The gene calls are TRBV7-8 and TRBJ2-2; 11 bases map to TRBD2. CDR3 length: 16 amino acids. Germline CDR1 SGHVS, CDR2 FQNEAQ. Trimming cost V 3 bases and J 6 bases; bases outside gene matches: 6. As DNA, the CDR3 is TGTGCCAGCAGCTTTACGGAACTAGCGGGAGCCGGGGAGCTGTTTTTT. It specifies CASSFTELAGAGELFF.

V is TRBV5-4 and J is TRBJ2-2; a possible D gene is TRBD2 (5 bases). The CDR3 covers 14 residues. V lost 2 bases and J 2 bases, leaving 7 bases between the germline ends. Germline V gives CDR1 SGHNT, CDR2 YYREEE (reference sequence). CDR3 DNA: TGTGCCAGCAGCTTAGGAGGCAACACCGGGGAGCTGTTTTTT. Translation: CASSLGGNTGELFF.

The rearrangement uses TRBV5-4 and TRBJ1-2; D perhaps matches TRBD1 (5 bases). The germline CDR1 and CDR2 sequences are SGHNT and YYREEE (reference sequence). The CDR3 length is 15 residues. Trimming stripped 6 bases from V and 4 bases from J, with 19 bases between. CDR3 sequence reads: CASNRDSQVSYGYTF. The CDR3 DNA reads as TGTGCCAGCAACCGGGACTCCCAGGTTTCCTATGGCTACACCTTC.

This chain joins TRBV28 and TRBJ1-2; D gene uncertain. This CDR3 region has 13 residues. CDR1 and CDR2 (germline): MDHEN, SYDVKM. Trimming took 6 bases from V and 5 from J, leaving 13 bases between them. The CDR3 nucleotides are TGTGCCAGCAGCCCCACCAACTCGTATGGCTACACCTTC. Protein sequence: CASSPTNSYGYTF.

This chain connects TRBV5-1 to TRBJ1-2; TRBD1 matches at 8 bases. The germline V gene encodes CDR1 SGHRS and CDR2 YFSETQ. Trimming removed 3 bases from V and 8 bases from J; junction bases left unmatched: 3. The CDR3 has 12 residues. The CDR3 reads CASSSDREGYTF. CDR3 nucleotide sequence: TGCGCCAGCAGCTCGGACAGGGAGGGCTACACCTTC.

This chain links TRBV7-6 with TRBJ2-1; 7 positions match TRBD2. The CDR3 extends over 14 amino acids. V shed 5 bases and J 3 bases; nucleotides not matched to a gene: 4. Germline V lookup: CDR1 SGHVS, CDR2 FNYEAQ. In DNA form, the CDR3 reads TGTGCCAGCAGCACCGGGACTAACTACAATGAGCAGTTCTTC. Translating gives CASSTGTNYNEQFF.

CDR3 DNA sequence: TGTGCCAGCAGTTTGGGCGGGACTAGCGGGCGCACCGGGGAGCTGTTTTTT. Protein product: CASSLGGTSGRTGELFF. V and J are TRBV28 and TRBJ2-2, with TRBD2 matching over 12 bases. The CDR3 runs to 17 residues. Losses at the gene ends were 3 bases for V and 4 bases for J; bases not matched to a gene: 6. The V gene's germline CDR1 is MDHEN and CDR2 SYDVKM.

The chain has TRBV5-5 and TRBJ2-5; D may match TRBD1 or TRBD2 (5 bases each). Germline-derived CDR1 and CDR2 are SGHKS and YYEKEE (reference sequence). This CDR3 has 16 residues. The ends were cut back, 2 bases at V and 5 bases at J, with 19 bases in the middle. CDR3 sequence: CASSFSGTAQVETQYF. The CDR3 coding sequence is TGTGCCAGCAGCTTCTCCGGGACGGCCCAAGTGGAGACCCAGTACTTC. The entire variable domain, with the rest obtained from reference TRBV5-5 and TRBJ2-5, is as follows: DAGVTQSPTHLIKTRGQQVTLRCSPISGHKSVSWYQQVLGQGPQFIFQYYEKEERGRGNFPDRFSARQFPNYSSELNVNALLLGDSALYLCASSFSGTAQVETQYFGPGTRLLVL.

V gene TRBV11-2 combines with J gene TRBJ2-5, with a possible D match to TRBD1 (5 bases). There are 17 residues in the CDR3. Germline values: CDR1 SGHAT, CDR2 FQNNGV. Between the trimmed V and J ends, which lost 2 bases and 4 bases, there was a span of 20 bases. CDR3 bases: TGTGCCAGCAGCTTACTTCCACCCCTCGGACATGTAGAGACCCAGTACTTC. It encodes CASSLLPPLGHVETQYF.

The V and J genes are TRBV25-1 and TRBJ2-3; D not resolved. Germline loops: CDR1 MGHDK, CDR2 SYGVNS. Trimming removed 8 bases at V and 4 bases at J, with 10 bases between. The CDR3 has 12 amino acids. In nucleotides, the CDR3 is TGTGCCAGCTCTAAAAATCCAGATACGCAGTATTTT. Translation gives CASSKNPDTQYF.

This rearrangement joins TRBV9 to TRBJ1-1, with D hard to call. Germline lookup yields CDR1 SGDLS and CDR2 YYNGEE. V was pared by 2 bases and J by 4 bases, with 12 bases between. The CDR3 is made up of 14 amino acids. The CDR3: CASSVGSWGTEAFF. The CDR3 bases are TGTGCCAGCAGCGTGGGGAGTTGGGGCACTGAAGCTTTCTTT.

The chain links TRBV6-6 to TRBJ2-1; 11 positions agree with TRBD2. This CDR3 region has 15 residues. After removal of 7 bases from V and 6 bases from J, the junction contained 8 bases not matched to a gene. Per germline, CDR1 MNHNY and CDR2 SVGAGI (reference sequence). The CDR3 loop reads CASTRLSGRGNEQFF. In DNA, the CDR3 is TGTGCCAGCACCCGACTTAGCGGGAGGGGCAATGAGCAGTTCTTC.

This rearrangement joins TRBV4-2 to TRBJ1-2, with 9 bases lining up with TRBD1. Per the germline V gene, CDR1 is LGHNA and CDR2 is YNFKEQ. This CDR3 has 15 residues. V lost 0 bases to trimming and J lost 5 bases; unmatched junction nucleotides: 4. The CDR3 region is CASSQDRDREYGYTF. The CDR3 DNA reads as TGTGCCAGCAGCCAAGATCGGGACAGGGAGTATGGCTACACCTTC.

V is TRBV5-1 and J is TRBJ2-1; D unresolved. Germline V gene data show CDR1 as SGHRS and CDR2 as YFSETQ. Trimming pared 0 bases from V and 8 bases from J, leaving 15 bases between. The CDR3 length is 15 residues. The DNA of the CDR3 is TGCGCCAGCAGCTTGGCCGGGCCCGGGCTCGATGAGCAGTTCTTC. This gives the protein CASSLAGPGLDEQFF.

The count of this clone is one. The V call is TRBV28, the J call TRBJ1-5, with D tentatively TRBD1 (5 bases). Germline values: CDR1 MDHEN, CDR2 SYDVKM. There are 18 residues in the CDR3. V lost 7 bases to trimming and J lost 7 bases, with 29 bases between them. CDR3 amino acids: CASTPRRGTAKGRQPQHF. The CDR3 bases are TGTGCCAGCACCCCCCGAAGAGGGACGGCGAAGGGGAGGCAGCCCCAGCATTTT.

This clone was counted a single time. The rearrangement links TRBV10-3 to TRBJ2-5; 8 bases line up with TRBD1. The J call is uncertain, as TRBJ2-7 better fits the DNA end. CDR1 is ENHRY, CDR2 SYGVKD, per germline. This CDR3 region has 14 residues. The CDR3 loop is CAISERTGLTEQYF. The DNA of the CDR3 is TGTGCCATCAGTGAGCGGACAGGGCTTACCGAGCAGTACTTC.

V gene TRBV28 combines with J gene TRBJ2-5; tentative D call: TRBD2 (6 bases). The end of the DNA fits TRBJ2-7 better, so the J call may be wrong. Germline-derived CDR1 and CDR2 are MDHEN and SYDVKM. The CDR3 has 12 residues. The CDR3, as DNA: TGTGCCAGCAGTTTGCTGGGAGGCGAGCAGTACTTC. Translation gives CASSLLGGEQYF.

The rearrangement links TRBV29-1 to TRBJ2-7; 9 nucleotides line up with TRBD2. Trimming cost V 8 bases and J 2 bases; bases outside gene matches: 16. CDR3 length equals 16 residues. Per germline, CDR1 SQVTM and CDR2 ANQGSEA. The CDR3 DNA is TGCAGCCCGAGAACCCTAGCGGGACCTCTTACCTACGAGCAGTACTTC. Translating gives CSPRTLAGPLTYEQYF.

This rearrangement joins TRBV29-1 to TRBJ1-1; D ambiguous. The CDR3 extends over 11 amino acids. V was shortened by 6 bases and J by 1 base, with 6 bases between the two germline ends. Germline-derived CDR1 and CDR2 are SQVTM and ANQGSEA. The CDR3 reads CSVHRNTEAFF. CDR3 nucleotide sequence: TGCAGCGTCCACAGGAACACTGAAGCTTTCTTT. Based on the CDR3 plus reference TRBV29-1 and TRBJ1-1, the full variable domain is SAVISQKPSRDICQRGTSLTIQCQVDSQVTMMFWYRQQPGQSLTLIATANQGSEATYESGFVIDKFPISRPNLTFSTLTVSNMSPEDSSIYLCSVHRNTEAFFGQGTRLTVV.

Concerning this clone: The junction does not match germline at one end; this may be a read error. V gene TRBV28 combines with J gene TRBJ1-2, with no clear D. The CDR3 consists of 9 residues. Germline V gene lookup returns CDR1 MDHEN and CDR2 SYDVKM. The CDR3: CASSPPWAF. In nucleotides, the CDR3 is TGTGCCAGCAGTCCTCCTTGGGCCTTC.